This entry concerns a single T cell receptor beta chain. Original data processing: Reference gene primer amplification in the assay estimated nucleated cell counts. The repertoire was sequenced with immunoSEQ multiplex PCR; TCRdb's copy has only in-frame clones and lacks some. V and J calls and clone size are as listed in that table; D and trimming were resolved from the DNA. The sample has about 270,000 clones, 88% seen once. This entry is derived from a study of blood T cell repertoires in COVID-19. Turning to the study itself: Material from acute and convalescent COVID-19 was sourced from the United States, Italy and Spain. PBMCs, B-cell-depleted T cells, or T cells provided the cDNA or gDNA that made up the material.

V trimming: 2 bases; J trimming: 3 bases; junction bases outside the gene matches: 3. Germline CDR1 is SEHNR and CDR2 is FQNEAQ (reference sequence). The CDR3 is made up of 15 amino acids. Sequencing input: peripheral blood. This chain connects TRBV7-9 to TRBJ2-5; 10 bases agree with TRBD2. The source is a man aged 60-69 years who had recovered from COVID-19. CDR3 DNA sequence: TGTGCCAGCAGCTTAACTAGCGGGGCGAAAGAGACCCAGTACTTC. It specifies CASSLTSGAKETQYF.